The rows below give T cell receptor beta chains drawn from one sample of a study of blood T cell repertoires in COVID-19. Data came from immunoSEQ multiplex PCR; TCRdb stores just in-frame clones and leaves some out. The data hold 39,000 or so clones, with 91% observed a single time. Sample: peripheral blood. These receptor sequences come from a man between 50 and 59 years old with active COVID-19. Both conserved end residues are part of each CDR3. A D gene is named only where the DNA matches it firmly. Not every row has a clone size; where given, it reads once, few, many or a size class.

J: TRBJ1-1; size: -; V: TRBV5-1; D: -; length: 15; CDR3: CASSLGGGRNTEAFF; DNA: TGCGCCAGCAGCTTGGGAGGCGGCCGGAACACTGAAGCTTTCTTT
J: TRBJ2-3; size: -; V: TRBV3-1/TRBV3-2; D: TRBD2; length: 17; CDR3: CASSQALSGGRTDTQYF; DNA: TGTGCCAGCAGCCAAGCGTTAAGCGGGGGGCGCACAGATACGCAGTATTTT
J: TRBJ1-2; size: once; V: TRBV7-9; D: TRBD1; length: 14; CDR3: CASSSQGGDYGYTF; DNA: TGTGCCAGCAGCTCACAGGGGGGAGACTATGGCTACACCTTC
J: TRBJ2-7; size: -; V: TRBV27; D: TRBD1; length: 14; CDR3: CASSSWTGRNEQYF; DNA: TGTGCCAGCAGTTCCTGGACAGGGAGAAACGAGCAGTACTTC
J: TRBJ2-7; size: -; V: TRBV7-2; D: TRBD2; length: 16; CDR3: CASSLDVAGGSYEQYF; DNA: TGTGCCAGCAGCTTAGATGTAGCGGGGGGTTCCTACGAGCAGTACTTC
J: TRBJ2-3; size: -; V: TRBV5-4; D: -; length: 13; CDR3: CASSLYGTDTQYF; DNA: TGTGCCAGCAGCTTGTACGGTACAGATACGCAGTATTTT
J: TRBJ2-1; size: once; V: TRBV2; D: -; length: 13; CDR3: CASSGEVVNEQFF; DNA: TGTGCCAGCAGTGGAGAGGTGGTAAATGAGCAGTTCTTC
J: TRBJ2-2; size: -; V: TRBV5-4; D: -; length: 15; CDR3: CASSNARGGTGELFF; DNA: TGTGCCAGCAGCAATGCGCGGGGCGGCACCGGGGAGCTGTTTTTT
J: TRBJ2-7; size: large; V: TRBV7-9; D: -; length: 13; CDR3: CASSLPLTHEQYF; DNA: TGTGCCAGCAGCTTACCGCTAACCCACGAGCAGTACTTC
J: TRBJ2-2; size: -; V: TRBV27; D: TRBD1; length: 14; CDR3: CASRRGRNTGELFF; DNA: TGTGCCAGCAGGAGGGGGCGCAACACCGGGGAGCTGTTTTTT
J: TRBJ2-7; size: -; V: TRBV7-9; D: -; length: 14; CDR3: CASSFSREQYEQYF; DNA: TGTGCCAGCAGCTTCTCCCGGGAGCAGTACGAGCAGTACTTC
J: TRBJ2-7; size: -; V: TRBV4-1; D: TRBD1; length: 13; CDR3: CASSRGQPYEQYF; DNA: TGCGCCAGCAGCCGGGGACAGCCCTACGAGCAGTACTTC
J: TRBJ1-1; size: -; V: TRBV7-2; D: TRBD1; length: 15; CDR3: CASSRWETGDTEAFF; DNA: TGTGCCAGCAGCCGCTGGGAGACAGGGGACACTGAAGCTTTCTTT
J: TRBJ2-7; size: once; V: TRBV5-6; D: -; length: 15; CDR3: CASSTRGILQYEQYF; DNA: TGTGCCAGCAGCACTCGCGGGATTCTTCAATACGAGCAGTACTTC
J: TRBJ2-7; size: once; V: TRBV7-2; D: -; length: 16; CDR3: CASSLVRAGIPYEQYF; DNA: TGTGCCAGCAGCTTAGTTCGGGCCGGGATCCCCTACGAGCAGTACTTC
J: TRBJ2-3; size: -; V: TRBV2; D: -; length: 11; CDR3: CASSRGDTQYF; DNA: TGTGCCAGCAGTCGCGGGGATACGCAGTATTTT
J: TRBJ2-7; size: -; V: TRBV6-5; D: -; length: 13; CDR3: CASTGAAGYEQYF; DNA: TGTGCCAGCACGGGTGCGGCGGGCTACGAGCAGTACTTC
J: TRBJ2-4; size: -; V: TRBV9; D: -; length: 19; CDR3: CASSVNPGSADLAKNIQYF; DNA: TGTGCCAGCAGCGTAAACCCTGGGTCGGCGGATCTAGCCAAAAACATTCAGTACTTC
J: TRBJ2-7; size: -; V: TRBV19; D: -; length: 12; CDR3: CASRGGKYEQYF; DNA: TGTGCCAGTCGAGGCGGGAAATACGAGCAGTACTTC
J: TRBJ1-2; size: -; V: TRBV6-6; D: -; length: 20; CDR3: CASSPGVVRSQRRWKVGYTF; DNA: TGTGCCAGCAGCCCAGGAGTCGTCAGGTCTCAAAGGAGGTGGAAGGTCGGCTACACCTTC
J: TRBJ2-3; size: -; V: TRBV28; D: -; length: 12; CDR3: CASSLPRGTQYF; DNA: TGTGCCAGCAGTCTTCCGCGGGGTACGCAGTATTTT
J: TRBJ1-1; size: -; V: TRBV5-1; D: -; length: 16; CDR3: CASSVDRTPGDTEAFF; DNA: TGCGCCAGCAGCGTAGACAGGACACCCGGGGACACTGAAGCTTTCTTT
J: TRBJ2-3; size: -; V: TRBV7-9; D: TRBD2; length: 16; CDR3: CASSLLGTSGTDTQYF; DNA: TGTGCCAGCAGCTTATTGGGGACTAGCGGGACAGATACGCAGTATTTT
J: TRBJ1-3; size: -; V: TRBV7-3; D: TRBD1; length: 16; CDR3: CASSSRGTGDGNTIYF; DNA: TGTGCCAGCAGCTCGCGAGGGACAGGGGATGGAAACACCATATATTTT
J: TRBJ1-5; size: few; V: TRBV6-1; D: TRBD1; length: 14; CDR3: CASSEDRGNQPQHF; DNA: TGTGCCAGCAGTGAGGACAGGGGCAATCAGCCCCAGCATTTT
J: TRBJ1-5; size: -; V: TRBV7-3; D: -; length: 17; CDR3: CASSPPQDTYSNQPQHF; DNA: TGTGCCAGCAGCCCACCCCAGGACACCTATAGCAATCAGCCCCAGCATTTT
J: TRBJ1-6; size: -; V: TRBV19; D: -; length: 15; CDR3: CASISRSSYNSPLHF; DNA: TGTGCCAGTATTTCGAGGAGCTCCTATAATTCACCCCTCCACTTT
J: TRBJ1-2; size: -; V: TRBV6-1; D: TRBD1; length: 15; CDR3: CASSEGDRGHYGYTF; DNA: TGTGCCAGCAGTGAAGGGGACAGGGGGCATTATGGCTACACCTTC
J: TRBJ2-6; size: -; V: TRBV3-1/TRBV3-2; D: -; length: 15; CDR3: CASSQRDSGANVLTF; DNA: TGTGCCAGCAGCCAAAGAGACTCTGGGGCCAACGTCCTGACTTTC
J: TRBJ2-7; size: once; V: TRBV5-1; D: -; length: 14; CDR3: CASSGVGGSYEQYF; DNA: TGCGCCAGCAGCGGCGTGGGGGGTTCCTACGAGCAGTACTTC
J: TRBJ2-7; size: -; V: TRBV27; D: -; length: 15; CDR3: CASSATGTNSGEQYF; DNA: TGTGCCAGCTCAGCAACCGGGACAAACTCAGGGGAGCAGTACTTC
J: TRBJ2-3; size: -; V: TRBV5-1; D: TRBD1; length: 15; CDR3: CASSWGQTFTDTQYF; DNA: TGCGCCAGCAGCTGGGGACAGACTTTCACAGATACGCAGTATTTT
J: TRBJ2-1; size: -; V: TRBV7-2; D: TRBD1; length: 14; CDR3: CASSSGQGVGEQFF; DNA: TGTGCCAGCAGCTCGGGACAGGGTGTTGGTGAGCAGTTCTTC
J: TRBJ2-7; size: -; V: TRBV10-3; D: TRBD1; length: 15; CDR3: CAISQSGQGISEQYF; DNA: TGTGCCATCAGTCAATCGGGACAGGGAATCTCCGAGCAGTACTTC
J: TRBJ2-5; size: -; V: TRBV5-4; D: TRBD1; length: 15; CDR3: CASSLPTGDQETQYF; DNA: TGTGCCAGCAGCCTCCCGACAGGGGACCAAGAGACCCAGTACTTC
J: TRBJ2-1; size: -; V: TRBV5-5; D: -; length: 17; CDR3: CASSLRSSASSYNEQFF; DNA: TGTGCCAGCAGCTTGCGTTCCAGCGCGAGCTCCTACAATGAGCAGTTCTTC
J: TRBJ2-7; size: once; V: TRBV3-1/TRBV3-2; D: -; length: 16; CDR3: CASSQDWGVVSYEQYF; DNA: TGTGCCAGCAGCCAAGATTGGGGGGTAGTTTCCTACGAGCAGTACTTC
J: TRBJ1-3; size: medium-sized; V: TRBV7-9; D: -; length: 14; CDR3: CAGGDRSSGNTIYF; DNA: TGTGCCGGGGGGGACCGTAGCTCTGGAAACACCATATATTTT
J: TRBJ1-2; size: -; V: TRBV19; D: TRBD1; length: 12; CDR3: CASMGQGYGYTF; DNA: TGTGCCAGTATGGGACAGGGTTACGGCTACACCTTC
J: TRBJ2-7; size: -; V: TRBV5-6; D: TRBD1; length: 15; CDR3: CASSLSSGGFYEQYF; DNA: TGTGCCAGCAGCTTGTCCTCAGGGGGCTTCTACGAGCAGTACTTC
J: TRBJ2-5; size: -; V: TRBV6-2/TRBV6-3; D: -; length: 16; CDR3: CASSYSNTQLSETQYF; DNA: TGTGCCAGCAGTTACTCGAATACCCAACTATCAGAGACCCAGTACTTC
J: TRBJ2-7; size: -; V: TRBV6-6; D: -; length: 16; CDR3: CASTLMGRSRPYEQYF; DNA: TGTGCCAGCACCCTCATGGGGCGGTCGAGACCCTACGAGCAGTACTTC
J: TRBJ2-1; size: -; V: TRBV10-3; D: TRBD2; length: 14; CDR3: CAISGGLAGEEQFF; DNA: TGTGCCATCAGCGGTGGACTAGCGGGGGAAGAGCAGTTCTTC
J: TRBJ1-5; size: -; V: TRBV6-5; D: TRBD1; length: 14; CDR3: CASSPGQGGQPQHF; DNA: TGTGCCAGCAGTCCCGGACAGGGAGGTCAGCCCCAGCATTTT
J: TRBJ2-7; size: -; V: TRBV28; D: -; length: 12; CDR3: CASKSGDYEQYF; DNA: TGTGCCAGCAAATCAGGGGACTACGAGCAGTACTTC
J: TRBJ1-4; size: -; V: TRBV30; D: -; length: 14; CDR3: CAWSVDSLNEKLFF; DNA: TGTGCCTGGAGTGTAGACAGCCTGAATGAAAAACTGTTTTTT
J: TRBJ2-5; size: -; V: TRBV18; D: TRBD1; length: 15; CDR3: CASSLRFGQEETQYF; DNA: TGTGCCAGCTCACTACGATTCGGACAGGAAGAGACCCAGTACTTC
J: TRBJ2-7; size: -; V: TRBV7-2; D: -; length: 14; CDR3: CASSLSGAFYEQYF; DNA: TGTGCCAGCAGCTTAAGCGGCGCCTTCTACGAGCAGTACTTC
J: TRBJ2-7; size: -; V: TRBV7-3; D: TRBD1; length: 15; CDR3: CASSGGQGAKYEQYF; DNA: TGTGCCAGCAGCGGTGGACAGGGGGCAAAGTACGAGCAGTACTTC
J: TRBJ2-7; size: -; V: TRBV5-4; D: TRBD2; length: 15; CDR3: CASSRSGGYSYEQYF; DNA: TGTGCCAGCAGCCGGAGCGGGGGATACTCCTACGAGCAGTACTTC
J: TRBJ1-1; size: -; V: TRBV6-6; D: -; length: 14; CDR3: CASTRGEGRTEAFF; DNA: TGTGCCAGCACCCGTGGGGAAGGGAGGACTGAAGCTTTCTTT